The 27 T cell receptor beta chains below were found in one sample sequenced in a study of control samples from healthy donors and cancer patients. Clones were read by immunoSEQ multiplex PCR, and TCRdb kept only the in-frame ones, dropping some. The sample records tens of thousands of clones, around 92% being singletons. The source material was blood. The receptors come from a man aged 50 to 60 in good health.

The gene calls are TRBV7-8 and TRBJ2-5; possible D gene TRBD1, 6 bases. The V gene lost 2 bases and the J gene lost 5 bases, with 27 bases spanning the gap. Germline CDR1 SGHVS, CDR2 FQNEAQ. The CDR3 covers 19 residues. The CDR3 here is CASSLLLGSAGDNWETQYF. The DNA for the CDR3 is TGTGCCAGCAGCTTACTTCTCGGCTCGGCAGGGGATAATTGGGAGACCCAGTACTTC.

V gene TRBV30 combines with J gene TRBJ1-6, with 10 bases lining up with TRBD1. The CDR3 spans 17 residues. Losses at the gene ends were 3 bases for V and 9 bases for J; bases not matched to a gene: 14. Germline V lookup: CDR1 GTSNPN, CDR2 SVGIG (reference sequence). CDR3 loop: CAWSLTGGFSFSSPLHF. The CDR3 DNA follows: TGTGCCTGGAGCCTGACAGGGGGCTTTTCGTTTTCTTCACCCCTCCACTTT.

The CDR3 loop is CASSESGGAGEQYF. CDR3 nucleotide sequence: TGCGCCAGCAGTGAGTCAGGGGGGGCTGGAGAGCAGTACTTC. The J gene is TRBJ2-7, the V gene TRBV10-1; D is perhaps TRBD2 (7 bases). Germline V gives CDR1 WNHNN, CDR2 SYGVQD (reference sequence). This CDR3 is 14 amino acids long. Between the trimmed V and J ends, which lost 0 bases and 7 bases, there was a span of 13 bases.

This chain links TRBV6-1 with TRBJ2-7, with 13 nucleotides matching TRBD2. The CDR3 extends over 16 amino acids. CDR1 MNHNS and CDR2 SASEGT come from the germline V gene. The junction had 2 bases not matched to a gene; V was cut back by 0 bases and J by 3 bases. The CDR3 spells CASSEAGTSGVYEQYF. CDR3 DNA sequence: TGTGCCAGCAGTGAAGCTGGGACTAGCGGGGTCTACGAGCAGTACTTC.

On this clone: The junction and the germline gene differ at one end; a read error may be behind it. This chain uses TRBV7-6 with TRBJ2-7, with no clear D. The germline V gene encodes CDR1 SGHVS and CDR2 FNYEAQ. The CDR3 runs 12 residues. CDR3 in DNA: TGTGCCAGCAGCCCCGACACCTACAAGCAGTACTTC. Protein: CASSPDTYKQYF. Full variable domain (remainder filled in from reference TRBV7-6 and TRBJ2-7): GAGVSQSPRYKVTKRGQDVALRCDPISGHVSLYWYRQALGQGPEFLTYFNYEAQQDKSGLPNDRFSAERPEGSISTLTIQRTEQRDSAMYRCASSPDTYKQYFGPGTRLTVT.

The chain links TRBV30 to TRBJ1-5; D might be TRBD1 (5 bases). Germline V gives CDR1 GTSNPN, CDR2 SVGIG (reference sequence). The CDR3 sequence is 14 residues long. V dropped 3 bases and J dropped 3 bases, with 12 bases sitting between them. The CDR3 loop reads CAWRGDGVNQPQHF. The CDR3 DNA sequence: TGTGCCTGGAGGGGGGACGGGGTCAATCAGCCCCAGCATTTT.

The chain combines TRBV7-8 with TRBJ1-2, with D unresolved. V lost 1 base, J lost 5 bases, and 8 bases lay in between. The CDR3 sequence is 13 residues long. The V gene's germline CDR1 is SGHVS and CDR2 FQNEAQ. The CDR3 region has the DNA TGTGCCAGCAGCTTAGGGGGTGGTTATGGCTACACCTTC. Translating gives CASSLGGGYGYTF. The entire variable domain, with the rest obtained from reference TRBV7-8 and TRBJ1-2, is as follows: GAGVSQSPRYKVAKRGQDVALRCDPISGHVSLFWYQQALGQGPEFLTYFQNEAQLDKSGLPSDRFFAERPEGSVSTLKIQRTQQEDSAVYLCASSLGGGYGYTFGSGTRLTVV.

The V and J genes are TRBV2 and TRBJ2-7, with D unclear. CDR1 and CDR2 from the germline V gene are SNHLY and FYNNEI. Deletions cut 7 bases from V and 0 bases from J, with 10 bases between. CDR3 length equals 13 residues. The DNA for the CDR3 is TGTGCCAGCATGCGGCAGAACTCCTACGAGCAGTACTTC. Its translation is CASMRQNSYEQYF.

V usage is TRBV14 and J usage is TRBJ2-7, with 8 nucleotides matching TRBD1. The CDR3 is 15 amino acids. Losses at the gene ends were 6 bases for V and 0 bases for J; bases not matched to a gene: 7. Germline V gene data show CDR1 as SGHDN and CDR2 as FVKESK. DNA for the CDR3: TGTGCCAGCAGACCGGGACAGGTCAGCTCCTACGAGCAGTACTTC. This codes for CASRPGQVSSYEQYF.

A single count supports this clone. The J gene is TRBJ2-7, the V gene TRBV20-1, with D uncertain. This CDR3 spans 14 amino acids. Germline V gene sequence: CDR1 DFQATT, CDR2 SNEGSKA (reference sequence). V was trimmed by 3 bases and J by 0 bases, leaving 12 bases between them. CDR3 loop: CSASLGSYSYEQYF. CDR3 coding DNA: TGCAGTGCTAGTCTAGGCTCGTACTCCTACGAGCAGTACTTC.

The rearrangement uses TRBV6-2 or TRBV6-3 and TRBJ2-2, with D uncertain. The germline V and J ends were trimmed by 4 bases and 5 bases, with 11 bases remaining between them. Germline-derived CDR1 and CDR2 are MNHEY and SVGEGT. The CDR3 consists of 14 residues. CDR3 nucleotide sequence: TGTGCCAGCAGTTTAGGTCAAAGGACCGGGGAGCTGTTTTTT. Its translation is CASSLGQRTGELFF.

The chain combines TRBV2 with TRBJ1-2; D is ambiguous. The CDR3 totals 12 residues. Deletions cut 3 bases from V and 5 bases from J, with 7 bases between. The germline V gene encodes CDR1 SNHLY and CDR2 FYNNEI. CDR3 nucleotide sequence: TGTGCCAGCAGTGACAACGGGTATGGCTACACCTTC. The encoded protein is CASSDNGYGYTF.

The V and J genes are TRBV5-1 and TRBJ2-5, with D tentatively TRBD1 or TRBD2 (6 bases each). This CDR3 has 15 residues. CDR1 is SGHRS, CDR2 YFSETQ, per germline. Trimming shortened V by 4 bases and J by 2 bases, and 15 bases separated the two germline ends. The DNA for the CDR3 is TGCGCCAGCAGCCCCGATGCGGGGACACAAGAGACCCAGTACTTC. Translation gives CASSPDAGTQETQYF.

The DNA for the CDR3 is TGTGCCAGCAGCCCACGGCACACTGAAGCTTTCTTT. It codes for CASSPRHTEAFF. V and J are TRBV13 and TRBJ1-1, with D unclear. The V and J ends lost 5 bases and 3 bases respectively, with 7 bases between them. This CDR3 contains 12 residues. CDR1 and CDR2 (germline): PRHDT, FYEKMQ (reference sequence).

The chain links TRBV6-1 to TRBJ1-6; no definite D call. The V end was cut by 5 bases, the J end by 7 bases, with 12 bases between. CDR1 and CDR2 from the germline V gene are MNHNS and SASEGT. CDR3 length equals 14 residues. The CDR3 spells CASSLGGNNSPLHF. DNA for the CDR3: TGTGCCAGCAGTTTAGGAGGGAACAATTCACCCCTCCACTTT.

This rearrangement joins TRBV18 to TRBJ2-3, with TRBD1 as a possible D gene (6 bases). The CDR3 consists of 13 residues. Looked up from germline, CDR1 is KGHSH and CDR2 is LQKENI. The V and J ends lost 3 bases and 4 bases respectively, with 8 bases between them. DNA of the CDR3: TGTGCCAGCTCACCTGGACAGTCAGATACGCAGTATTTT. Translating gives CASSPGQSDTQYF.

By share of the sample, this clone is medium-sized. This rearrangement joins TRBV2 to TRBJ1-1; 8 positions match TRBD1. This CDR3 has 13 amino acids. CDR1 and CDR2 (germline): SNHLY, FYNNEI. The J segment lost 10 bases and the V segment lost 2 bases, leaving 6 bases of the junction unmatched. CDR3 loop: CASSEWTGSGAFF. CDR3 coding DNA: TGTGCCAGCAGTGAATGGACAGGGAGTGGAGCTTTCTTT.

Worth noting for this clone: A read error is possible here, since a much larger clone lies one base away. Other DNA sequences in this sample translate to the same CDR3. The chain uses TRBV3-1 (or the pseudogene TRBV3-2) and TRBJ1-2; possible D gene TRBD1, 5 bases. The CDR3 length is 13 residues. Germline V gene data show CDR1 as LGHDT and CDR2 as YNNKEL (reference sequence). V lost 3 bases and J 0 bases, leaving 5 bases between the germline ends. The CDR3 protein is CASSQGANYGYTF. CDR3 nucleotides: TGTGCCAGCAGCCAGGGGGCTAACTATGGCTACACCTTC.

The chain links TRBV7-9 to TRBJ1-1, with D possibly matching TRBD1 (5 bases). Trimming cost V 2 bases and J 1 base, with 17 bases left between them. This CDR3 has 17 amino acids. Germline assignment: CDR1 SEHNR and CDR2 FQNEAQ (reference sequence). The CDR3 here is CASSLPFTGERNTEAFF. The CDR3 DNA reads TGTGCCAGCAGCTTACCTTTTACAGGAGAACGGAACACTGAAGCTTTCTTT.

For this clone: The junction shows a germline mismatch at one end, possibly a read error. The chain links TRBV28 to TRBJ2-7, with 10 nucleotides matching TRBD1. The CDR3 contains 15 residues. Germline CDR1 is MDHEN and CDR2 is SYDVKM. DNA of the CDR3: TGTGCCAGCAGACCCGGGACAGGGGTCTCCCACGAGCAGTACTTC. It codes for CASRPGTGVSHEQYF. The full variable domain, rest sourced from reference TRBV28 and TRBJ2-7, is DVKVTQSSRYLVKRTGEKVFLECVQDMDHENMFWYRQDPGLGLRLIYFSYDVKMKEKGDIPEGYSVSREKKERFSLILESASTNQTSMYLCASRPGTGVSHEQYFGPGTRLTVT.

The V gene is TRBV6-1, the J gene TRBJ2-2; tentatively, D is TRBD1 (5 bases). The V and J ends lost 2 bases and 1 base respectively, with 20 bases between them. Germline CDR1 and CDR2: MNHNS and SASEGT. The CDR3 spans 19 residues. In DNA form, the CDR3 reads TGTGCCAGCAGTGAACTTCACGGAACGAGACAGTTGAACACCGGGGAGCTGTTTTTT. Protein sequence: CASSELHGTRQLNTGELFF.

The V gene is TRBV12-5, the J gene TRBJ1-1; D possibly corresponds to TRBD1 (5 bases). This CDR3 spans 12 amino acids. The V and J ends lost 6 bases and 7 bases respectively, with 12 bases between them. Germline CDR1 reads LGHNT; CDR2 reads FRNRAP. DNA for the CDR3: TGTGCTAGTGGCAAAGACAGCCTTGAAGCTTTCTTT. As protein: CASGKDSLEAFF.

The chain carries TRBV11-2 and TRBJ2-5; D unclear. The CDR3 sequence is 13 residues long. Trimming took 3 bases from V and 4 from J, leaving 9 bases between them. CDR1 is SGHAT, CDR2 FQNNGV, per germline. The CDR3 sequence is CASSFTSPETQYF. The CDR3 DNA reads TGTGCCAGCAGCTTCACGTCCCCAGAGACCCAGTACTTC.

This clone is medium-sized (0.01 to 0.1%) by share. The chain uses TRBV5-4 and TRBJ1-1, with D perhaps matching TRBD1 (5 bases). CDR1 SGHNT and CDR2 YYREEE come from the germline V gene (reference sequence). Between the trimmed V and J ends, which lost 3 bases and 6 bases, there was a span of 12 bases. There are 13 residues in the CDR3. CDR3: CASSSNWGAEAFF. For the CDR3, the DNA is TGTGCCAGCAGCTCTAATTGGGGGGCTGAAGCTTTCTTT.

This rearrangement joins TRBV29-1 to TRBJ1-2, with TRBD1 matching 8 bases. The CDR3 is made up of 15 amino acids. CDR1 and CDR2 (germline): SQVTM, ANQGSEA. Trimming removed 3 bases from V and 2 bases from J; junction bases left unmatched: 8. The CDR3 loop reads CSVEGRGHENYGYTF. The CDR3 coding sequence is TGCAGCGTTGAGGGCAGGGGGCATGAAAACTATGGCTACACCTTC.

The gene calls are TRBV7-3 and TRBJ2-3; tentative D call: TRBD1 (5 bases). Trimming pared 5 bases from V and 6 bases from J, leaving 21 bases between. Germline loops: CDR1 SGHTA, CDR2 FQGTGA. The CDR3 runs 16 residues. This CDR3 reads CASSPIGGRVGDTQYF. The CDR3 bases are TGTGCCAGCAGCCCGATAGGTGGCAGGGTGGGGGATACGCAGTATTTT.

The chain has TRBV12-3 or TRBV12-4 and TRBJ1-1; perhaps TRBD1 as D (5 bases). V gave up 5 bases and J gave up 5 bases, with 9 bases separating them. This CDR3 region has 12 residues. As DNA, the CDR3 is TGTGCCAGCAGTGCAGGGAAAACTGAAGCTTTCTTT. This codes for CASSAGKTEAFF.